This T cell receptor beta chain was obtained from a study of post-analysis software for immune sequencing data. Study-wide context: Included courses were relapsing-remitting and secondary progressive multiple sclerosis; progressive-relapsing multiple sclerosis was also included. Whole-study findings and limits: Normalized Chao1 diversity in multiple sclerosis patients fell significantly below that of controls.

TCR beta cDNA libraries included unique molecular identifiers. Input amounts of 1 to 10 million T cells were used. These gave 500,000 or so cDNA molecules, so each molecule approximated one T cell. TCRdb re-called the PCR reads through MiXCR, storing one row per CDR3 protein. This sample has hundreds of thousands of distinct CDR3 sequences; 30% occur once, and the top ten carry 0.55% to 0.65%. About this clonotype: What it binds is not known.

The clonotype originates from a girl aged 10-17 years with multiple sclerosis. The sample taken for sequencing was blood.

As DNA, the CDR3 is TGTGCCAGCAGCCCCCGGACCCGAGACTCTAACTATGGCTACACCTTC. This gives the protein CASSPRTRDSNYGYTF. The chain carries TRBV4-2 and TRBJ1-2, with no clear D. The V end was cut by 4 bases, the J end by 0 bases, with 15 bases between. CDR3 length equals 16 residues. Germline V gene lookup returns CDR1 LGHNA and CDR2 YNFKEQ.